These T cell receptor beta chains were read from a single sample in a study of vaccination and CD4 T cells after COVID-19. From the PCR reads, TCRdb called clonotypes with MiXCR, one entry per CDR3 protein. The sample has 15,000 or so distinct CDR3 sequences, 30% to 45% seen once. These receptors are not linked to any known antigen. Sequences were obtained from CD4+ T cells from blood, cultured in vitro. The receptors were sampled from a human donor who had recovered from COVID-19. The CDR3 runs from the conserved cysteine through the conserved F or W. A D gene is named only where the DNA matches it firmly. Part of the rows lack a size; the others show once, few, many or a class for expanded clones.

v_gene: TRBV5-1
j_gene: TRBJ2-3
d_gene: -
abundance: -
CDR3aa: CASSQGGAGGVDTQYF
CDR3nt: TGCGCCAGCAGCCAGGGGGGCGCGGGAGGAGTAGATACGCAGTATTTT

v_gene: TRBV30
j_gene: TRBJ1-1
d_gene: -
abundance: few
CDR3aa: CAWSGGHASTEAFF
CDR3nt: TGTGCCTGGAGCGGGGGACACGCCTCGACTGAAGCTTTCTTT

v_gene: TRBV4-1
j_gene: TRBJ2-7
d_gene: TRBD1
abundance: -
CDR3aa: CASSHLQGRSYEQYF
CDR3nt: TGCGCCAGCAGCCACTTACAGGGGCGCTCCTACGAGCAGTACTTC

v_gene: TRBV7-3
j_gene: TRBJ2-5
d_gene: -
abundance: -
CDR3aa: CASSSSNKETQYF
CDR3nt: TGTGCCAGCAGCTCGTCGAACAAAGAGACCCAGTACTTC

v_gene: TRBV9
j_gene: TRBJ2-2
d_gene: TRBD2
abundance: few
CDR3aa: CASSVVGSGSVTGELFF
CDR3nt: TGTGCCAGCAGCGTAGTTGGTAGCGGGAGCGTCACCGGGGAGCTGTTTTTT

v_gene: TRBV6-1
j_gene: TRBJ1-5
d_gene: -
abundance: few
CDR3aa: CASSSGQVNQPQHF
CDR3nt: TGTGCCAGCAGCTCGGGTCAGGTCAATCAGCCCCAGCATTTT

v_gene: TRBV10-3
j_gene: TRBJ1-1
d_gene: TRBD1
abundance: -
CDR3aa: CAISDRSRDRGRNTEAFF
CDR3nt: TGTGCCATCAGTGATCGGTCCCGGGACAGGGGCCGGAACACTGAAGCTTTCTTT

v_gene: TRBV20-1
j_gene: TRBJ1-5
d_gene: -
abundance: few
CDR3aa: CSATAVVGRGNQPQHF
CDR3nt: TGCAGTGCTACCGCGGTTGTGGGCAGGGGCAATCAGCCCCAGCATTTT

v_gene: TRBV7-2
j_gene: TRBJ2-3
d_gene: -
abundance: -
CDR3aa: CASSFDQGTQYF
CDR3nt: TGTGCCAGCAGCTTCGATCAGGGTACGCAGTATTTT

v_gene: TRBV18
j_gene: TRBJ2-7
d_gene: -
abundance: once
CDR3aa: CASSPGILLSASVYYEQYF
CDR3nt: TGTGCCAGCTCACCAGGGATTCTCCTCTCAGCATCCGTGTATTACGAGCAGTACTTC

v_gene: TRBV28
j_gene: TRBJ2-3
d_gene: -
abundance: few
CDR3aa: CASIRAATDTQYF
CDR3nt: TGTGCCAGCATCCGGGCAGCCACAGATACGCAGTATTTT

v_gene: TRBV7-2
j_gene: TRBJ2-5
d_gene: TRBD1
abundance: few
CDR3aa: CASSPRTGGETQYF
CDR3nt: TGTGCCAGCAGCCCACGGACAGGGGGAGAGACCCAGTACTTC

v_gene: TRBV7-2
j_gene: TRBJ2-7
d_gene: TRBD2
abundance: -
CDR3aa: CASSLTSGPSYEQYF
CDR3nt: TGTGCCAGCAGCTTGACTAGCGGGCCATCCTACGAGCAGTACTTC

v_gene: TRBV6-2/TRBV6-3
j_gene: TRBJ2-3
d_gene: -
abundance: -
CDR3aa: CASSFTGPPTSTDTQYF
CDR3nt: TGTGCCAGCAGTTTCACCGGGCCTCCTACTTCCACAGATACGCAGTATTTT

v_gene: TRBV19
j_gene: TRBJ2-7
d_gene: -
abundance: few
CDR3aa: CASSDSGSISYEQYF
CDR3nt: TGTGCCAGTAGTGACAGCGGGTCGATCTCCTACGAGCAGTACTTC

v_gene: TRBV10-3
j_gene: TRBJ1-1
d_gene: -
abundance: few
CDR3aa: CAIRPPGQTEAFF
CDR3nt: TGTGCCATCAGGCCACCCGGACAGACTGAAGCTTTCTTT

v_gene: TRBV6-1
j_gene: TRBJ2-3
d_gene: TRBD1
abundance: few
CDR3aa: CASSTGEDTQYF
CDR3nt: TGTGCCAGCAGTACAGGGGAAGATACGCAGTATTTT

v_gene: TRBV6-1
j_gene: TRBJ1-4
d_gene: TRBD1
abundance: -
CDR3aa: CASSDTGGALFYEKLFF
CDR3nt: TGTGCCAGCAGTGACACAGGGGGCGCTTTGTTTTATGAAAAACTGTTTTTT

v_gene: TRBV6-5
j_gene: TRBJ2-7
d_gene: TRBD2
abundance: -
CDR3aa: CASSYGGLRTSGRSSYEQYF
CDR3nt: TGTGCCAGCAGTTACGGGGGACTTCGGACTAGCGGGAGGAGCTCCTACGAGCAGTACTTC

v_gene: TRBV27
j_gene: TRBJ2-3
d_gene: TRBD1
abundance: few
CDR3aa: CASSSFTGVYTQYF
CDR3nt: TGTGCCAGCAGTTCATTCACAGGGGTTTATACGCAGTATTTT

v_gene: TRBV10-3
j_gene: TRBJ2-7
d_gene: -
abundance: -
CDR3aa: CAIWDTTYEQYF
CDR3nt: TGTGCCATCTGGGATACGACCTACGAGCAGTACTTC

v_gene: TRBV6-1
j_gene: TRBJ2-3
d_gene: -
abundance: -
CDR3aa: CASRLSQADTQYF
CDR3nt: TGTGCCAGTCGCCTTTCACAGGCAGATACGCAGTATTTT

v_gene: TRBV7-2
j_gene: TRBJ1-2
d_gene: -
abundance: -
CDR3aa: CASSLEGTYGYTF
CDR3nt: TGTGCCAGCAGCTTAGAAGGTACCTATGGCTACACCTTC

v_gene: TRBV12-3/TRBV12-4
j_gene: TRBJ2-1
d_gene: TRBD1
abundance: -
CDR3aa: CASTLDRGRNEQFF
CDR3nt: TGTGCCAGCACCCTCGACAGGGGGCGCAATGAGCAGTTCTTC

v_gene: TRBV6-5
j_gene: TRBJ2-5
d_gene: TRBD2
abundance: -
CDR3aa: CASSSGLAVYQETQYF
CDR3nt: TGTGCCAGCAGTTCGGGACTAGCGGTTTACCAAGAGACCCAGTACTTC

v_gene: TRBV28
j_gene: TRBJ2-2
d_gene: -
abundance: -
CDR3aa: CASTGNTGELFF
CDR3nt: TGTGCCAGCACGGGGAACACCGGGGAGCTGTTTTTT

v_gene: TRBV5-1
j_gene: TRBJ2-1
d_gene: -
abundance: -
CDR3aa: CASSLGDSSDEQFF
CDR3nt: TGCGCCAGCAGCTTGGGGGACTCGTCGGATGAGCAGTTCTTC

v_gene: TRBV20-1
j_gene: TRBJ2-1
d_gene: -
abundance: -
CDR3aa: CSASTGSSYNEQFF
CDR3nt: TGCAGTGCTAGCACAGGGTCCTCCTACAATGAGCAGTTCTTC

v_gene: TRBV20-1
j_gene: TRBJ2-3
d_gene: -
abundance: -
CDR3aa: CSAAGGRGHSDTQYF
CDR3nt: TGCAGTGCTGCAGGGGGGCGCGGTCATTCAGATACGCAGTATTTT

v_gene: TRBV7-7
j_gene: TRBJ2-3
d_gene: TRBD1
abundance: few
CDR3aa: CASSSGQGSTDTQYF
CDR3nt: TGTGCCAGCAGCTCTGGACAGGGGAGCACAGATACGCAGTATTTT

v_gene: TRBV4-1
j_gene: TRBJ1-1
d_gene: -
abundance: -
CDR3aa: CASSPFLSRGKNTEAFF
CDR3nt: TGCGCCAGCAGCCCCTTCCTTTCCCGGGGAAAGAACACTGAAGCTTTCTTT

v_gene: TRBV19
j_gene: TRBJ2-3
d_gene: -
abundance: -
CDR3aa: CASSIAGFGTDTQYF
CDR3nt: TGTGCCAGTAGTATCGCAGGGTTCGGCACAGATACGCAGTATTTT

v_gene: TRBV30
j_gene: TRBJ1-5
d_gene: -
abundance: few
CDR3aa: CAWRLSTSGPQHF
CDR3nt: TGTGCCTGGAGACTCTCAACCTCGGGGCCCCAGCATTTT

v_gene: TRBV7-3
j_gene: TRBJ2-7
d_gene: TRBD2
abundance: -
CDR3aa: CASSKSGSAPYEQYF
CDR3nt: TGTGCCAGCAGCAAGAGCGGGAGTGCGCCCTACGAGCAGTACTTC

v_gene: TRBV20-1
j_gene: TRBJ2-1
d_gene: TRBD2
abundance: -
CDR3aa: CSARTSGTNEQFF
CDR3nt: TGCAGTGCTAGAACTAGCGGGACCAATGAGCAGTTCTTC

v_gene: TRBV19
j_gene: TRBJ1-2
d_gene: TRBD1
abundance: few
CDR3aa: CASSRTGTYGYTF
CDR3nt: TGTGCCAGTAGTAGGACAGGGACCTATGGCTACACCTTC

v_gene: TRBV7-2
j_gene: TRBJ2-1
d_gene: -
abundance: few
CDR3aa: CASSYRPSGEQFF
CDR3nt: TGTGCCAGCAGCTACCGTCCCAGCGGTGAGCAGTTCTTC

v_gene: TRBV15
j_gene: TRBJ2-6
d_gene: -
abundance: few
CDR3aa: CATSRQQGANVLTF
CDR3nt: TGTGCCACCAGCAGACAACAGGGGGCCAACGTCCTGACTTTC

v_gene: TRBV6-1
j_gene: TRBJ1-2
d_gene: -
abundance: -
CDR3aa: CASSKAQTSGGYTF
CDR3nt: TGTGCCAGCAGCAAAGCCCAAACAAGTGGTGGCTACACCTTC

v_gene: TRBV7-2
j_gene: TRBJ2-7
d_gene: TRBD2
abundance: few
CDR3aa: CASSPVASGSREQYF
CDR3nt: TGTGCCAGCAGCCCCGTGGCTAGCGGGAGCAGGGAGCAGTACTTC